The next 12 T cell receptor beta chains were all read from a single sample in a study of blood T cell repertoires in COVID-19. Method: immunoSEQ multiplex PCR; TCRdb's copy keeps in-frame clones and lacks some. The sample contains about 140,000 clones, 85% of which appear only once. Sequencing was done on a sample of peripheral blood. Source of these receptors: a man over 45 with acute or convalescent COVID-19.

This clone was seen more than once but under ten times. The chain joins TRBV21-1 to TRBJ2-7; no check of the table's D call, TRBD2, against the DNA was made. TRBV21-1 is labeled a pseudogene. The CDR3 runs to 16 residues. CDR3 region: CASSNLASGSFYEQYF. The CDR3 DNA reads as TGTGCCAGCAGCAACCTCGCTAGCGGGAGTTTCTACGAGCAGTACTTC.

The chain joins TRBV7-3 to TRBJ2-2; D gene ambiguous. The CDR3 runs to 12 residues. V dropped 5 bases and J dropped 5 bases, with 6 bases sitting between them. Per the germline V gene, CDR1 is SGHTA and CDR2 is FQGTGA. The CDR3 spells CASSGLTGELFF. CDR3 DNA: TGTGCCAGCAGCGGCTTAACCGGGGAGCTGTTTTTT.

J is TRBJ2-1 and V is TRBV7-9; 7 bases fit TRBD1. Germline V lookup: CDR1 SEHNR, CDR2 FQNEAQ (reference sequence). Trimming at V came to 4 bases and at J to 10 bases, leaving 16 bases not matched to a gene. This CDR3 has 16 residues. The CDR3 bases are TGTGCCAGCAGCTACACCTCGGTGGGCTACAGGGGCGAGCAGTTCTTC. This sequence encodes CASSYTSVGYRGEQFF. Full variable domain (outside the CDR3, taken from reference TRBV7-9 and TRBJ2-1): DTGVSQNPRHKITKRGQNVTFRCDPISEHNRLYWYRQTLGQGPEFLTYFQNEAQLEKSRLLSDRFSAERPKGSFSTLEIQRTEQGDSAMYLCASSYTSVGYRGEQFFGPGTRLTVL.

This clone was detected only once. The chain carries TRBV2 and TRBJ1-2, with 9 bases matching TRBD1. Per germline, CDR1 SNHLY and CDR2 FYNNEI. This CDR3 has 13 amino acids. With V trimmed by 10 bases and J by 2 bases, 5 bases remained unmatched. The CDR3 region is CAITGTGNYGYTF. CDR3 in DNA: TGTGCCATAACCGGGACAGGGAACTATGGCTACACCTTC.

The chain carries TRBV15 and TRBJ1-2; weak D call: TRBD1 (5 bases). V shed 0 bases and J shed 8 bases, with 13 bases lying between them. In germline, CDR1 is LNHNV, CDR2 YYDKDF (reference sequence). This CDR3 has 14 amino acids. DNA of the CDR3: TGTGCCACCAGCAGAGATAAGCAGGGCAGGGGCTACACCTTC. Protein: CATSRDKQGRGYTF.

The chain has TRBV6-1 and TRBJ1-6, with a tentative D call TRBD1 (6 bases). Germline V CDR1 and CDR2: MNHNS, SASEGT. This CDR3 is built from 16 residues. V shed 3 bases and J shed 7 bases, with 16 bases lying between them. The CDR3 is CASSEMQGQGNSPLHF. The CDR3, as DNA: TGTGCCAGCAGTGAGATGCAGGGACAAGGAAATTCACCCCTCCACTTT.

This rearrangement joins TRBV19 to TRBJ1-1; 9 bases map to TRBD1. The CDR3 consists of 15 residues. The J segment lost 3 bases and the V segment lost 4 bases, leaving 6 bases of the junction unmatched. Germline V gene sequence: CDR1 LNHDA, CDR2 SQIVND (reference sequence). DNA for the CDR3: TGTGCCAGTAGTACGCCAACAGGGGGCTACACTGAAGCTTTCTTT. This codes for CASSTPTGGYTEAFF.

The V and J genes are TRBV28 and TRBJ1-1; 9 nucleotides align to TRBD1. The CDR3 sequence is 14 residues long. Germline V lookup: CDR1 MDHEN, CDR2 SYDVKM. V gave up 7 bases and J gave up 4 bases; unmatched junction bases: 7. CDR3: CASNTGTGPTEAFF. CDR3 DNA sequence: TGTGCCAGCAATACCGGGACAGGGCCCACTGAAGCTTTCTTT.

The V call is TRBV5-1, the J call TRBJ1-3, with D hard to call. CDR1 is SGHRS and CDR2 is YFSETQ in the germline V gene. Deletions cut 0 bases from V and 4 bases from J, with 11 bases between. The CDR3 spans 15 residues. The CDR3: CASSLAGGRGNTIYF. DNA for the CDR3: TGCGCCAGCAGCTTGGCCGGAGGGAGAGGAAACACCATATATTTT.

The J gene is TRBJ1-1, the V gene TRBV11-2; D possibly corresponds to TRBD1 (5 bases). Per germline, CDR1 SGHAT and CDR2 FQNNGV. The CDR3 spans 14 residues. V was clipped by 5 bases and J by 1 base, with 11 bases between them. CDR3 in amino acids: CASSAGRGNTEAFF. In nucleotides, the CDR3 is TGTGCCAGCAGCGCAGGGAGGGGGAACACTGAAGCTTTCTTT. The variable domain in full, with the rest retrieved from reference TRBV11-2 and TRBJ1-1, is EAGVAQSPRYKIIEKRQSVAFWCNPISGHATLYWYQQILGQGPKLLIQFQNNGVVDDSQLPKDRFSAERLKGVDSTLKIQPAKLEDSAVYLCASSAGRGNTEAFFGQGTRLTVV.

The gene calls are TRBV9 and TRBJ2-2; 9 bases map to TRBD2. Losses at the gene ends were 4 bases for V and 2 bases for J; bases not matched to a gene: 0. This CDR3 has 14 residues. CDR1 is SGDLS, CDR2 YYNGEE, per germline. The CDR3 sequence is CASSLAGNTGELFF. The DNA for the CDR3 is TGTGCCAGCAGCCTAGCGGGAAACACCGGGGAGCTGTTTTTT.

V is TRBV27 and J is TRBJ2-7; D is unclear. V was shortened by 3 bases and J by 7 bases, with 13 bases between the two germline ends. The CDR3 has 13 amino acids. The germline V gene has CDR1 MNHEY and CDR2 SMNVEV (reference sequence). CDR3 sequence reads: CASSFTPLREQYF. The DNA for the CDR3 is TGTGCCAGCAGTTTCACCCCCCTCCGGGAGCAGTACTTC.